The next 24 T cell receptor beta chains were all read from a single sample in a study of naive and memory T cell subsets. Both TRBC1 and TRBC2 were covered by a beta constant-region primer of two equimolar oligonucleotides. TCRdb used MiXCR to reprocess the UMI-ligation and nested PCR reads, holding one entry per CDR3 protein. The table has 84,000 or so distinct CDR3 sequences, roughly 7% seen once. What was sequenced was central memory CD4+ T cells from blood. The receptors originated from a human donor in good health.

This chain joins TRBV11-2 and TRBJ2-7; unclear D gene. CDR3 length: 15 amino acids. The V end lost 5 bases, the J end lost 4 bases, and 18 bases lay between the germline ends. CDR1 SGHAT and CDR2 FQNNGV come from the germline V gene. The CDR3 is CASSARKVGCYEQYF. CDR3 DNA sequence: TGTGCCAGCAGCGCCAGGAAGGTCGGTTGTTACGAGCAGTACTTC.

The CDR3 here is CSAGGHQNTGELFF. The CDR3 nucleotides read TGCAGTGCAGGGGGCCACCAGAACACCGGGGAGCTGTTTTTT. The V call is TRBV20-1, the J call TRBJ2-2; 7 bases line up with TRBD1. Germline V lookup: CDR1 DFQATT, CDR2 SNEGSKA (reference sequence). The CDR3 runs 14 residues. V dropped 6 bases and J dropped 1; count of bases not matched to a gene: 5.

This clonotype was counted many times. The rearrangement joins TRBV28 to TRBJ1-2; the match to TRBD1 covers 7 bases. V dropped 2 bases and J dropped 3; count of bases not matched to a gene: 9. The germline V gene encodes CDR1 MDHEN and CDR2 SYDVKM. There are 16 residues in the CDR3. The CDR3 DNA sequence: TGTGCCAGCAGTTTACGAGGGGCAGGGGGATACTATGGCTACACCTTC. This translates into CASSLRGAGGYYGYTF.

This clonotype came up many times. The gene calls are TRBV5-6 and TRBJ1-1; D is perhaps TRBD1 (6 bases). Trimming left V 6 bases short and J 7 bases short, with 22 bases between. CDR3 length equals 15 residues. Germline CDR1 reads SGHDT; CDR2 reads YYEEEE. DNA for the CDR3: TGTGCCAGCATCGACAGGCACACCGGATACTATGAAGCTTTCTTT. Translation gives CASIDRHTGYYEAFF.

This clonotype occurred a few times. The chain couples TRBV6-2 or TRBV6-3 to TRBJ2-1; 11 bases line up with TRBD2. Germline V gene sequence: CDR1 MNHEY, CDR2 SVGEGT. The length of the CDR3 is 14 residues. Trimming removed 4 bases from V and 10 bases from J; junction bases left unmatched: 6. The CDR3 protein is CASSSLAGGREQFF. As DNA, the CDR3 is TGTGCCAGCAGTTCTCTAGCGGGGGGTCGCGAGCAGTTCTTC.

This clonotype was seen ten or more times. This rearrangement joins TRBV7-8 to TRBJ2-7, with D possibly TRBD2 on 6 matching bases. V was cut by 4 bases and J by 3 bases, with 10 bases left in between. The germline gives CDR1 SGHVS, CDR2 FQNEAQ. This CDR3 is built from 13 residues. CDR3: CASSSTRDYEQYF. DNA of the CDR3: TGTGCCAGCAGCTCGACTAGAGACTACGAGCAGTACTTC.

This clonotype was seen ten or more times. The chain couples TRBV7-8 to TRBJ2-3; 12 nucleotides match TRBD2. This CDR3 has 15 amino acids. The ends lost 4 bases at V and 4 bases at J; junction bases unmatched: 3. Germline lookup yields CDR1 SGHVS and CDR2 FQNEAQ. CDR3 nucleotide sequence: TGTGCCAGCAGCTACCTAGCGGGAGGGCCAGATACGCAGTATTTT. Residues: CASSYLAGGPDTQYF. Combining the CDR3 with reference TRBV7-8 and TRBJ2-3 gives the whole variable domain GAGVSQSPRYKVAKRGQDVALRCDPISGHVSLFWYQQALGQGPEFLTYFQNEAQLDKSGLPSDRFFAERPEGSVSTLKIQRTQQEDSAVYLCASSYLAGGPDTQYFGPGTRLTVL.

This clonotype has just a few counts. The V gene is TRBV7-2, the J gene TRBJ2-7; TRBD2 aligns across 7 bases. Germline-derived CDR1 and CDR2 are SGHTA and FQGNSA. J was trimmed by 6 bases and V by 4 bases; bases with no gene match: 3. This CDR3 comprises 12 residues. The CDR3 sequence is CASSSRLAEQYF. The CDR3 DNA reads as TGTGCCAGCAGCTCCCGACTAGCCGAGCAGTACTTC.

There are many counts of this clonotype. The rearrangement uses TRBV28 and TRBJ1-6, with D maybe TRBD1 (6 bases). Per the germline V gene, CDR1 is MDHEN and CDR2 is SYDVKM. The CDR3 contains 17 residues. V was cut by 4 bases and J by 5 bases, with 18 bases left in between. The CDR3 here is CASSSKKTGVNNSPLHF. The DNA for the CDR3 is TGTGCCAGCAGTTCTAAAAAGACAGGAGTTAATAATTCACCCCTCCACTTT.

This clonotype appeared many times. V is TRBV11-1 and J is TRBJ2-7; unclear D gene. Looked up from germline, CDR1 is SGHAT and CDR2 is FQDESV (reference sequence). With 1 base removed from V and 4 bases from J, the gap between germline ends came to 5 bases. This CDR3 comprises 12 residues. The CDR3 sequence: CASSLERYEQYF. The CDR3 DNA reads TGTGCCAGCAGCTTAGAAAGGTACGAGCAGTACTTC. Complete variable domain (other parts from reference TRBV11-1 and TRBJ2-7): EAEVAQSPRYKITEKSQAVAFWCDPISGHATLYWYRQILGQGPELLVQFQDESVVDDSQLPKDRFSAERLKGVDSTLKIQPAELGDSAMYLCASSLERYEQYFGPGTRLTVT.

This chain uses TRBV15 with TRBJ1-2, with TRBD1 identical over 9 bases. V was pared by 4 bases and J by 8 bases, with 8 bases of the junction left unmatched. The CDR3 consists of 14 residues. Germline V gene lookup returns CDR1 LNHNV and CDR2 YYDKDF (reference sequence). For the CDR3, the DNA is TGTGCCACCAGCATCAGGACAGGGGATGGCGGCTACACCTTC. This translates into CATSIRTGDGGYTF. The complete variable domain, with remaining parts taken from reference TRBV15 and TRBJ1-2, reads DAMVIQNPRYQVTQFGKPVTLSCSQTLNHNVMYWYQQKSSQAPKLLFHYYDKDFNNEADTPDNFQSRRPNTSFCFLDIRSPGLGDTAMYLCATSIRTGDGGYTFGSGTRLTVV.

This clonotype was counted many times. The rearrangement uses TRBV28 and TRBJ2-5, with D hard to call. This CDR3 is built from 15 residues. From germline, CDR1 is MDHEN and CDR2 SYDVKM. The ends were cut back, 0 bases at V and 2 bases at J, with 10 bases in the middle. The CDR3 sequence is CASSLWGTGQETQYF. Here the CDR3 DNA reads TGTGCCAGCAGTTTATGGGGAACTGGACAAGAGACCCAGTACTTC.

A few counts support this clonotype. The V call is TRBV10-3, the J call TRBJ2-3, with D possibly being TRBD1 (7 bases). CDR1 ENHRY and CDR2 SYGVKD come from the germline V gene. With 9 bases removed from V and 5 bases from J, the gap between germline ends came to 24 bases. This CDR3 spans 16 amino acids. The CDR3, as DNA: TGTGCCATAGCGGGTACGGCGGTCCCAGGGGGAGATACGCAGTATTTT. The encoded protein is CAIAGTAVPGGDTQYF.

This clonotype appeared a few times. The rearrangement uses TRBV18 and TRBJ2-5; tentatively, D is TRBD2 (5 bases). The CDR3 has 17 amino acids. Germline V gene sequence: CDR1 KGHSH, CDR2 LQKENI. The V end was cut by 2 bases, the J end by 5 bases, with 21 bases between. The CDR3 bases are TGTGCCAGCTCACCAAACCCCGTAACTAGAGTTGTGGAGACCCAGTACTTC. Its translation: CASSPNPVTRVVETQYF.

This chain uses TRBV27 with TRBJ2-7; 7 bases are a match to TRBD1. J lost 9 bases, V lost 3 bases, and 5 bases had no gene match. The CDR3 has 12 amino acids. Per germline, CDR1 MNHEY and CDR2 SMNVEV (reference sequence). CDR3 DNA: TGTGCCAGCAGTTTTAAACAGGGGAGGCAGTACTTC. It yields the protein CASSFKQGRQYF.

This clonotype turned up a few times. The chain employs TRBV2 and TRBJ1-2; unclear D gene. CDR3 length: 14 residues. V was trimmed by 3 bases and J by 0 bases, leaving 8 bases between them. Germline CDR1 and CDR2: SNHLY and FYNNEI. The CDR3: CASSERSTNYGYTF. The CDR3 DNA sequence: TGTGCCAGCAGTGAGAGGAGTACTAACTATGGCTACACCTTC.

This clonotype was counted ten times or more. The chain employs TRBV7-9 and TRBJ1-4; D is unresolved. This CDR3 spans 14 amino acids. V was clipped by 8 bases and J by 7 bases, with 17 bases between them. Germline loops: CDR1 SEHNR, CDR2 FQNEAQ (reference sequence). CDR3 coding DNA: TGTGCCAGCGGGTGGGGAATTGATAGTGAAAAACTGTTTTTT. Amino acids: CASGWGIDSEKLFF.

This clonotype came up many times. The V call is TRBV14, the J call TRBJ2-1; D remains ambiguous. The germline V gene has CDR1 SGHDN and CDR2 FVKESK. Trimming left V 0 bases short and J 2 bases short, with 8 bases between. This CDR3 comprises 15 residues. CDR3 nucleotides: TGTGCCAGCAGCCAAGATCGGCTAACCTACAATGAGCAGTTCTTC. It specifies CASSQDRLTYNEQFF.

This clonotype has at least ten counts. In DNA, the CDR3 is TGTGCCAGCAGTTTAACGCCCAGGGCCAACAACGAGCAGTACTTC. It codes for CASSLTPRANNEQYF. The chain employs TRBV7-2 and TRBJ2-7; a weak D match, TRBD1 (5 bases). V was pared by 6 bases and J by 5 bases, with 20 bases between. The CDR3 has 15 residues. Germline values: CDR1 SGHTA, CDR2 FQGNSA.

Here the CDR3 DNA reads TGTGCCAGCAGCGACCCCGCTACTGCCACTAGCGCCAAAAACATTCAGTACTTC. It specifies CASSDPATATSAKNIQYF. This chain links TRBV7-2 with TRBJ2-4; D is possibly TRBD2 (6 bases). The ends were cut back, 5 bases at V and 1 base at J, with 21 bases in the middle. The germline gives CDR1 SGHTA, CDR2 FQGNSA. CDR3 length: 18 amino acids.

The rearrangement links TRBV28 to TRBJ2-7, with unresolved D. Germline V gene sequence: CDR1 MDHEN, CDR2 SYDVKM. This CDR3 is built from 11 residues. Trimming took 8 bases from V and 2 from J, leaving 7 bases between them. The DNA for the CDR3 is TGTGCCAGCGGCTTACCCTACGAGCAGTACTTC. It specifies CASGLPYEQYF.

This clonotype was recorded a few times. V gene TRBV10-3 combines with J gene TRBJ2-7; TRBD1 is a possible D gene (6 bases). This CDR3 is 13 amino acids long. V lost 11 bases and J lost 0, with 14 bases in between. Germline V gene lookup returns CDR1 ENHRY and CDR2 SYGVKD. CDR3 sequence (DNA): TGTGCCCAGGCCCAGGGGTACTCCTACGAGCAGTACTTC. Protein sequence: CAQAQGYSYEQYF.

CDR3 loop: CASSYPLGRQGLYEQYF. The CDR3 nucleotides read TGTGCCAGCAGTTACCCCCTGGGGAGACAGGGTCTCTACGAGCAGTACTTC. The chain recombines TRBV6-2 or TRBV6-3 with TRBJ2-7, with 7 positions matching TRBD1. The CDR3 spans 17 residues. V lost 2 bases to trimming and J lost 3 bases; unmatched junction nucleotides: 13. Germline assignment: CDR1 MNHEY and CDR2 SVGEGT.

This clonotype came up many times. The genes are TRBV20-1 and TRBJ1-1, with a tentative D call TRBD1 (5 bases). The V end lost 3 bases, the J end lost 0 bases, and 14 bases lay between the germline ends. CDR3 length equals 15 residues. Germline CDR1 DFQATT, CDR2 SNEGSKA (reference sequence). In DNA form, the CDR3 reads TGCAGTGCTAGTGGGCAGGGCCACATGAACACTGAAGCTTTCTTT. Protein product: CSASGQGHMNTEAFF.